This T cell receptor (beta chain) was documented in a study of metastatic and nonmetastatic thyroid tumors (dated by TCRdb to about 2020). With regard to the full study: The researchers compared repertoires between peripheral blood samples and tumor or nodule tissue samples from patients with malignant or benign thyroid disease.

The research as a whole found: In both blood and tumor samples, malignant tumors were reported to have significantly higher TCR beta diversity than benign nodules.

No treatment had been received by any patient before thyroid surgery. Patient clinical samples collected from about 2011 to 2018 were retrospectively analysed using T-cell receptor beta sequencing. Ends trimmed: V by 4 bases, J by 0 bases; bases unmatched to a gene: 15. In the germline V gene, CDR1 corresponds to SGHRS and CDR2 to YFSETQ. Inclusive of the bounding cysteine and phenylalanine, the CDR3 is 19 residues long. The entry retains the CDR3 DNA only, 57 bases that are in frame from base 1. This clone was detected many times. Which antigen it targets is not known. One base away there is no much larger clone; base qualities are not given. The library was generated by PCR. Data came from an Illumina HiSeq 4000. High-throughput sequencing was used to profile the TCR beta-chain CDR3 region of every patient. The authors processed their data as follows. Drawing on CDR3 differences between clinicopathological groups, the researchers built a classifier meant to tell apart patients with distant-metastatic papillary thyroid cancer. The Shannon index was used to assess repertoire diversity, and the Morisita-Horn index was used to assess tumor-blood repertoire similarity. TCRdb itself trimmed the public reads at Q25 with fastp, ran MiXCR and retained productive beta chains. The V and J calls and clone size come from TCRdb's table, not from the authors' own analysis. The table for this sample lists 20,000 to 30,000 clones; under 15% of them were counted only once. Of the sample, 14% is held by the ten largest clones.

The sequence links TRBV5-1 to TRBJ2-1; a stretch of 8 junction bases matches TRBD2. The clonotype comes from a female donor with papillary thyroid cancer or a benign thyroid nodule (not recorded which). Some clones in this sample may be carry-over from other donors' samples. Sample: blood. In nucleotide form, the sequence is TGCGCCAGCAGCCCGGGAGGTAGCGGGAAGCATGGCTCCTACAATGAGCAGTTCTTC. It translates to CASSPGGSGKHGSYNEQFF.